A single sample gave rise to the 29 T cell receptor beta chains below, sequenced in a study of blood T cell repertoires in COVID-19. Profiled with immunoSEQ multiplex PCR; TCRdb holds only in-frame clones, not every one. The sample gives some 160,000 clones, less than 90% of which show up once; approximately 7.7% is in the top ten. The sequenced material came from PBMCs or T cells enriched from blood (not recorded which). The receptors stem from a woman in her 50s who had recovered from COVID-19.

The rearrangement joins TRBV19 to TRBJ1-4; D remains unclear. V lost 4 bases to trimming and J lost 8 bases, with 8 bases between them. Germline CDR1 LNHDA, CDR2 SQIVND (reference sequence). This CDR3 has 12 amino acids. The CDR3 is CASSRSGEKLFF. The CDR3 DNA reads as TGTGCCAGTAGTAGGAGTGGGGAAAAACTGTTTTTT.

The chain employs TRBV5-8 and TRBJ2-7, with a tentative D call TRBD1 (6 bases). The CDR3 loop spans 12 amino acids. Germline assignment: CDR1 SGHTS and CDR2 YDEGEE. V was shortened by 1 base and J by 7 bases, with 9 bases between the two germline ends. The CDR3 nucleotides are TGTGCCAGCAGCTTGCAGGGGTGGGAGCAGTACTTC. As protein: CASSLQGWEQYF.

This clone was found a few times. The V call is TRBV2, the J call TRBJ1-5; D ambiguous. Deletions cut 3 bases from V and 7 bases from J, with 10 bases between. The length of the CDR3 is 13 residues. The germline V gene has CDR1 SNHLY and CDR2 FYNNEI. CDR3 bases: TGTGCCAGCAGTGACAGTCGTTCCCAGCCCCAGCATTTT. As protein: CASSDSRSQPQHF.

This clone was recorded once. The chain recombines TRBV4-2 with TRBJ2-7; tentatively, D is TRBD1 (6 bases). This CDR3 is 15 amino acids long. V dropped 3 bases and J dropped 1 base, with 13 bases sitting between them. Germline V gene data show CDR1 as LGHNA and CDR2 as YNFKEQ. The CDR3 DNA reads TGTGCCAGCAGCCACAGACAGGCCGAATCCTACGAGCAGTACTTC. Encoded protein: CASSHRQAESYEQYF.

CDR3 in amino acids: CASSLSETGGQPQHF. The CDR3 DNA reads as TGTGCCAGCAGCTTATCGGAGACAGGGGGACAGCCCCAGCATTTT. The chain combines TRBV7-9 with TRBJ1-5; 9 bases line up with TRBD1. The germline gives CDR1 SEHNR, CDR2 FQNEAQ (reference sequence). V trimming: 2 bases; J trimming: 7 bases; junction bases outside the gene matches: 6. This CDR3 is built from 15 residues.

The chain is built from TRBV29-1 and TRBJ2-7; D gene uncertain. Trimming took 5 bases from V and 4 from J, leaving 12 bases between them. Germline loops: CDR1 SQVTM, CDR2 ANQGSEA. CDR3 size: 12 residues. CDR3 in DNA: TGCAGCGTTTTAGTTACGGGTTACGAGCAGTACTTC. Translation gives CSVLVTGYEQYF.

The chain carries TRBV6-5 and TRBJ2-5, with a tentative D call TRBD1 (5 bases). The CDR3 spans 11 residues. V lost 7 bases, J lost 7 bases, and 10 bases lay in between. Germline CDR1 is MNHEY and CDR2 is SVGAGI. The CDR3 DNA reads TGTGCCAGCACAAGGGGAAGGACCCAGTACTTC. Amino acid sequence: CASTRGRTQYF.

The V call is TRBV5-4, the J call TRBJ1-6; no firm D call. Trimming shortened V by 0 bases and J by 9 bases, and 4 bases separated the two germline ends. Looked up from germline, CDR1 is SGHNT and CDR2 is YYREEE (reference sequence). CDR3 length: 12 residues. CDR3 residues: CASSLDTSPLHF. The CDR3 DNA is TGTGCCAGCAGCTTGGACACTTCACCCCTCCACTTT.

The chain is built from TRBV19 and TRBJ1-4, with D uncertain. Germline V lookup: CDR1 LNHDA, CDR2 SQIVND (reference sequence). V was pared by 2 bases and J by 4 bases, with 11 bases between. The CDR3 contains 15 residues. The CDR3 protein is CASSISGQFNEKLFF. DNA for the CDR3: TGTGCCAGTAGTATATCGGGTCAGTTTAATGAAAAACTGTTTTTT.

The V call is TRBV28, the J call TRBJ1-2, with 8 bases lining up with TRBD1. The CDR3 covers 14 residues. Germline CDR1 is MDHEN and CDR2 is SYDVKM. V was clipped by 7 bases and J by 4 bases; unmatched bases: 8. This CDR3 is CASTTLGQGYGYTF. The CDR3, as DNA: TGTGCCAGCACCACTTTAGGACAGGGCTATGGCTACACCTTC.

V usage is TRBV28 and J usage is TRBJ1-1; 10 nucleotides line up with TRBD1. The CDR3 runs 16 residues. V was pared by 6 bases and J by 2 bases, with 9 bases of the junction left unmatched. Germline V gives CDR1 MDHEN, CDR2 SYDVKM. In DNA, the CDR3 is TGTGCCAGCAGGGGCCCCGGGACAGGGGCTAACACTGAAGCTTTCTTT. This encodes CASRGPGTGANTEAFF.

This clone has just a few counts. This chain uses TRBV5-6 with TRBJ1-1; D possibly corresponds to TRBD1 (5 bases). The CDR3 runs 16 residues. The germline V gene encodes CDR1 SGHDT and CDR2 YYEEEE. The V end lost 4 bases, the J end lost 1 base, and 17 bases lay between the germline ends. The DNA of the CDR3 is TGTGCCAGCAGCCCCTCTTTGAGCAGGGCGAACACTGAAGCTTTCTTT. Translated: CASSPSLSRANTEAFF. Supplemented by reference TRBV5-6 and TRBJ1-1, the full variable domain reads DAGVTQSPTHLIKTRGQQVTLRCSPKSGHDTVSWYQQALGQGPQFIFQYYEEEERQRGNFPDRFSGHQFPNYSSELNVNALLLGDSALYLCASSPSLSRANTEAFFGQGTRLTVV.

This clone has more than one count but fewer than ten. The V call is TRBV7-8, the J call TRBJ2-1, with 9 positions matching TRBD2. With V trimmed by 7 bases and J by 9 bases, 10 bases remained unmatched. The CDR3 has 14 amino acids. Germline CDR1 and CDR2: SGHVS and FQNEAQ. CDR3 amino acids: CASTLSGRQGEQFF. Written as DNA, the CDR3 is TGTGCCAGCACTCTCAGCGGGAGGCAGGGTGAGCAGTTCTTC. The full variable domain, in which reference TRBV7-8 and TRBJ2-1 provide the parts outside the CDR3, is GAGVSQSPRYKVAKRGQDVALRCDPISGHVSLFWYQQALGQGPEFLTYFQNEAQLDKSGLPSDRFFAERPEGSVSTLKIQRTQQEDSAVYLCASTLSGRQGEQFFGPGTRLTVL.

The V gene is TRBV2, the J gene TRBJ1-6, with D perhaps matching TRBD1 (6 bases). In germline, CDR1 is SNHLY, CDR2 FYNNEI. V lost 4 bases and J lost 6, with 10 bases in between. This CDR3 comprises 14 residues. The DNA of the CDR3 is TGTGCCAGCAGTGGTGCCAGGGGTAATTCACCCCTCCACTTT. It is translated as CASSGARGNSPLHF.

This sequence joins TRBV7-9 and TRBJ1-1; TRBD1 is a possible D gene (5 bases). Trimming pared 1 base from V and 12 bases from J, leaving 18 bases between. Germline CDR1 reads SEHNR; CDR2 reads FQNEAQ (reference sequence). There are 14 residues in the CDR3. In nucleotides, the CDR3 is TGTGCCAGCAGCTTAGAAGGAACCAGGGAGGGATCTTTCTTT. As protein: CASSLEGTREGSFF.

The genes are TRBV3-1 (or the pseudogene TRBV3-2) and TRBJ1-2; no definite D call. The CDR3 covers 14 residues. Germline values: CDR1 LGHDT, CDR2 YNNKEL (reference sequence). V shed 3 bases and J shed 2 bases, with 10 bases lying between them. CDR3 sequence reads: CASSHSYSNYGYTF. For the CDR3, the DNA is TGTGCCAGCAGCCATTCATACAGCAACTATGGCTACACCTTC.

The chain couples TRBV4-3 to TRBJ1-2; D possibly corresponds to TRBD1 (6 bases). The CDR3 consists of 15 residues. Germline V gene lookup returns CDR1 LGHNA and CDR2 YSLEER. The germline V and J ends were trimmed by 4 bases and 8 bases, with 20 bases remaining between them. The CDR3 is CASSRSTGFLEGYTF. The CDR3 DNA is TGCGCCAGCAGCCGATCTACAGGGTTTCTGGAAGGCTACACCTTC.

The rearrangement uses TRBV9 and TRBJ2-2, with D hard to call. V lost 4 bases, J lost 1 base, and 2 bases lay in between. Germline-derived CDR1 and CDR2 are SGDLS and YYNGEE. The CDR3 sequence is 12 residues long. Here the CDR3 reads CASSLNTGELFF. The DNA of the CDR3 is TGTGCCAGCAGCCTGAACACCGGGGAGCTGTTTTTT.

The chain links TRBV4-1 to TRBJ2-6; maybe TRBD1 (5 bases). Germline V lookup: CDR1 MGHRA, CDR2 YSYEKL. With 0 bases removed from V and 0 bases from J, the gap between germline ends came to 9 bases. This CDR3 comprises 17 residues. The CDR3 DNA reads TGCGCCAGCAGCCAAGATGAGCAGGGCTCTGGGGCCAACGTCCTGACTTTC. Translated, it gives CASSQDEQGSGANVLTF.

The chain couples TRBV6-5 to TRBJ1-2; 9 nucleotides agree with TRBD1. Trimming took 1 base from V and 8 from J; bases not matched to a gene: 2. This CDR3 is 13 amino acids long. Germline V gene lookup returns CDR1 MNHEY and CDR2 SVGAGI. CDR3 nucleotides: TGTGCCAGCAGTTACTGGGGACAGGGCGGCTACACCTTC. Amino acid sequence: CASSYWGQGGYTF.

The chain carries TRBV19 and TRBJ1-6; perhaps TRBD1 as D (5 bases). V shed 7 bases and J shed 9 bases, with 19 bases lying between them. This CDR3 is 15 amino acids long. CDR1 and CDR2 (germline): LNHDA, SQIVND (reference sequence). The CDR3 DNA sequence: TGTGCCAGTACCGGTAGCGGCCAGGGCGCTTCACCCCTCCACTTT. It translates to CASTGSGQGASPLHF. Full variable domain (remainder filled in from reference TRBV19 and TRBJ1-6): DGGITQSPKYLFRKEGQNVTLSCEQNLNHDAMYWYRQDPGQGLRLIYYSQIVNDFQKGDIAEGYSVSREKKESFPLTVTSAQKNPTAFYLCASTGSGQGASPLHFGNGTRLTVT.

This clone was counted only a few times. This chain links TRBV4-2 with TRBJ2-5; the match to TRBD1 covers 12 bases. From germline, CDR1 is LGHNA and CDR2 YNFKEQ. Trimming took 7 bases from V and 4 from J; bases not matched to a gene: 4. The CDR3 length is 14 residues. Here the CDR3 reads CASTGTGGAETQYF. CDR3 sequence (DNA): TGTGCCAGCACCGGGACAGGGGGCGCAGAGACCCAGTACTTC.

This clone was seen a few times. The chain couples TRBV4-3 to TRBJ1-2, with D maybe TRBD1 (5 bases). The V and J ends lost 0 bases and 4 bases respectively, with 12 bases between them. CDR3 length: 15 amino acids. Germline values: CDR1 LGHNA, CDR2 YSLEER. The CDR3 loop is CASSQDTGVFYGYTF. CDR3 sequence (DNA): TGCGCCAGCAGCCAAGATACGGGGGTATTCTATGGCTACACCTTC.

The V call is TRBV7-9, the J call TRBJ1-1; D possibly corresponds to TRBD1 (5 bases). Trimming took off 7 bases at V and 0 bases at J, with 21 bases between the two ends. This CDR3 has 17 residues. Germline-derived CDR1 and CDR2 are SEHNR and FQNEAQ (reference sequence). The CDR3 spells CASTRTVGGLMNTEAFF. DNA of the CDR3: TGTGCCAGCACCCGAACCGTCGGGGGACTCATGAACACTGAAGCTTTCTTT.

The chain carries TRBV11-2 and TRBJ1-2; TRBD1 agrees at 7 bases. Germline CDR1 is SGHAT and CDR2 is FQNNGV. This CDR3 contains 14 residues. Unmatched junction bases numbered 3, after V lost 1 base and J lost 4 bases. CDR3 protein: CASSLAGTVYGYTF. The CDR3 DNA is TGTGCCAGCAGCTTAGCTGGGACAGTCTATGGCTACACCTTC.

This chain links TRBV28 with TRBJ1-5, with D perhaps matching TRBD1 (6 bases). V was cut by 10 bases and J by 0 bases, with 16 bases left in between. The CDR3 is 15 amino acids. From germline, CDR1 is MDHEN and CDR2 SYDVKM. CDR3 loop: CATWKGHFSNQPQHF. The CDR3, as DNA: TGTGCCACCTGGAAGGGACACTTTAGCAATCAGCCCCAGCATTTT.

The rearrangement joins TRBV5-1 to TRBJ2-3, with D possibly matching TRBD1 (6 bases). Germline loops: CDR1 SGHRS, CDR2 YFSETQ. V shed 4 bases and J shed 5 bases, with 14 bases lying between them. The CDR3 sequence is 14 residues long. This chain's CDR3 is CASSIGQSLDTQYF. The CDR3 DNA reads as TGCGCCAGCAGCATTGGACAGAGTCTAGATACGCAGTATTTT.

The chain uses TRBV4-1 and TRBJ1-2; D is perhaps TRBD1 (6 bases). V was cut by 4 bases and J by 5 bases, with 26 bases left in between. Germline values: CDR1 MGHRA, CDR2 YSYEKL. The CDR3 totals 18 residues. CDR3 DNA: TGCGCCAGCAGCCCCGAGTCCTTCACAGGGAAGATATGGTATGGCTACACCTTC. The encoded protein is CASSPESFTGKIWYGYTF.

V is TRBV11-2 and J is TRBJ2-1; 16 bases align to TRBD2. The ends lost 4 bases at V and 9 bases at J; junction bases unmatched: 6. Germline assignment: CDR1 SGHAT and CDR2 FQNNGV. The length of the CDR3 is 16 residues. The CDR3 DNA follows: TGTGCCAGCAGCTCAGGGACTAGCGGGGGGGCTGGTGAGCAGTTCTTC. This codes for CASSSGTSGGAGEQFF. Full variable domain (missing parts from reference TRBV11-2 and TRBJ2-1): EAGVAQSPRYKIIEKRQSVAFWCNPISGHATLYWYQQILGQGPKLLIQFQNNGVVDDSQLPKDRFSAERLKGVDSTLKIQPAKLEDSAVYLCASSSGTSGGAGEQFFGPGTRLTVL.